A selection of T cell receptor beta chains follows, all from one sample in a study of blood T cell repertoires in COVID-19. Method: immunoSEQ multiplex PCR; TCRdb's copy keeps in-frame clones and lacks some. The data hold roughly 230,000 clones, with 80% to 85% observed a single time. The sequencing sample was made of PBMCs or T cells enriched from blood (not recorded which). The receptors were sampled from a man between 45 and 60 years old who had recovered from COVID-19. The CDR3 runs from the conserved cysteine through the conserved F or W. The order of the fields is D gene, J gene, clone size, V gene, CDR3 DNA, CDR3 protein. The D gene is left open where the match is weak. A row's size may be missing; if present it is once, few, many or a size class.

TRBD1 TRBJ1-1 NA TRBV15 TGTGCCACCAGCAGAACAGACAGGGTACTTCTTGGTTACACTGAAGCTTTCTTT CATSRTDRVLLGYTEAFF
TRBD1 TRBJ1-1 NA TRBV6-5 TGTGCCAGCAGGGACAGGGCTTACACTGAAGCTTTCTTT CASRDRAYTEAFF
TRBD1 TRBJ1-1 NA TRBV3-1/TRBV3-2 TGTGCCAGCAACCGACAGGGACTGGGGACTGAAGCTTTCTTT CASNRQGLGTEAFF
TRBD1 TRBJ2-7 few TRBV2 TGTGCCAGCACCCGGGACAGGGAGACCTACGAGCAGTACTTC CASTRDRETYEQYF
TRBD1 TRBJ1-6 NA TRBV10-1 TGCGCCAGCAGTGGACAGGGAGGCTTCTCACCCCTCCACTTT CASSGQGGFSPLHF
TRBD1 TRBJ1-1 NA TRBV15 TGTGCCACCAGCCTAAGACAGGGGGCTTTCTTT CATSLRQGAFF
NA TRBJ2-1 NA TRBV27 TGTGCCAGCCCCCTTGGAGCGGACTCCTACAATGAGCAGTTCTTC CASPLGADSYNEQFF
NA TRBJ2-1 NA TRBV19 TGTGCCAGTAGTCTAACCGGGACAGGAGGGCGGGAGTTGTGGCAGTTCTTC CASSLTGTGGRELWQFF
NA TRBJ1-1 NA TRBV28 TGTGCCAGCAGTTTAACCGTGGCCAGGAACACTGAAGCTTTCTTT CASSLTVARNTEAFF
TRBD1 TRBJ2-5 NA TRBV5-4 TGTGCCAGCAGCTTCGCCCTCCGGGACAGCCAAGAGACCCAGTACTTC CASSFALRDSQETQYF
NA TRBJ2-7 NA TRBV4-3 TGCGCCAGCAGCCAAGACCTGATTGGGAGTCGTTACGAGCAGTACTTC CASSQDLIGSRYEQYF
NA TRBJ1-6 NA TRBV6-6 TGTGCCAGCAGTCGACGCCATGGTGGCACAGCTTCACCCCTCCACTTT CASSRRHGGTASPLHF
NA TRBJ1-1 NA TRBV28 TGTGCCAGCACTCCCCAGGACACTGAAGCTTTCTTT CASTPQDTEAFF
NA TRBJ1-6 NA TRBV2 TGTGCCAGCCAAAGCGCCACGCGGGGTTATTATTCACCCCTCCACTTT CASQSATRGYYSPLHF
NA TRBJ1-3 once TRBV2 TGTGCCAGCAGTGACCAGGGACTTGGAAACACCATATATTTT CASSDQGLGNTIYF
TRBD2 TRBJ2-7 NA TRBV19 TGTGCCAGTAGTCCTCGGGAGGCACGGCAGTACTTC CASSPREARQYF
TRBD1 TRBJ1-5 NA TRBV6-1 TGTGCCAGCAGTGGGGGTTGGGGACAGCGCAATCAGCCCCAGCATTTT CASSGGWGQRNQPQHF
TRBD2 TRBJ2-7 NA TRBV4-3 TGCGCCAGCAGCCATGGGGGGCTAGCGGGATCTTCCGGCTACGAGCAGTACTTC CASSHGGLAGSSGYEQYF
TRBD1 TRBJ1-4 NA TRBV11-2 TGTGCCAGCAGCTGGACGGACAGGGGAAACGAGAAACTGTTTTTT CASSWTDRGNEKLFF
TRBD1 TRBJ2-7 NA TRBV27 TGTGCCAGCAGTTTAAGTTTGAGGACAGGGAGAGGCGAGCAGTACTTC CASSLSLRTGRGEQYF
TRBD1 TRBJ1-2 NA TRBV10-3 TGTGCCATCAGTGAGGGGACAGAAGCTAACTATGGCTACACCTTC CAISEGTEANYGYTF
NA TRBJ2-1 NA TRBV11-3 TGTGCCAGCAGCCCCCCCCAGTACAATGAGCAGTTCTTC CASSPPQYNEQFF
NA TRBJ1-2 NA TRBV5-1 TGCGCCAGCAGCTTGGCCCAAGGTGGCTTTACTGTGTCGGGTGGCTACACCTTC CASSLAQGGFTVSGGYTF
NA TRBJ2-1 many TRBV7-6 TGTGCCAGCAGCTCGACAGCCCTCAGCTCGGGTGAGCAGTTCTTC CASSSTALSSGEQFF
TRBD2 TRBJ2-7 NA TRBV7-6 TGTGCCAGCAGCTTACAGGCTAGCGGAACCTACGAGCAGTACTTC CASSLQASGTYEQYF
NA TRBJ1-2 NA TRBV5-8 TGTGCCAGCAGCTTGACGGACAGCGACTATGGCTACACCTTC CASSLTDSDYGYTF
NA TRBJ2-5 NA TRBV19 TGTGCCAGTAGTATAGGTTTCAGTAAGTACCAAGAGACCCAGTACTTC CASSIGFSKYQETQYF
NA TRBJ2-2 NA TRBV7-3 TGTGCCAGCAGCTTTACAGGATCCGGGGAGCTGTTTTTT CASSFTGSGELFF
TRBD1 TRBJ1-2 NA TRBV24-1 TGTGCCACCAGTGTCAGGGACAGGGACTATGGCTACACCTTC CATSVRDRDYGYTF
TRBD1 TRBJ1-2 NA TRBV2 TGTGCCAGCGTCACCCAGGGGACAGGGGTCGTTGTCGACTATGGCTACACCTTC CASVTQGTGVVVDYGYTF
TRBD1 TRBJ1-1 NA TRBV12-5 TGTGCTAGTGAATTGGGACAGGGTGTGGGAACTGAAGCTTTCTTT CASELGQGVGTEAFF
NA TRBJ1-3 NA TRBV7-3 TGTGCCAGCAGCTTAGGACAGGGAAACACCATATATTTT CASSLGQGNTIYF
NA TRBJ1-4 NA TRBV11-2 TGTGCCAGCAGCGAGAGCGGAACTAATGAAAAACTGTTTTTT CASSESGTNEKLFF
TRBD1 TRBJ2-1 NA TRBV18 TGTGCCAGCTCAACAGGGGCAGATGAGCAGTTCTTC CASSTGADEQFF
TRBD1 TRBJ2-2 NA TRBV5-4 TGTGCCAGCAGCCTGGACAGGGGCAGCTCCGGGGAGCTGTTTTTT CASSLDRGSSGELFF
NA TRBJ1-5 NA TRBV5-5 TGTGCCAGCAGTCGGACTACAGCAACGGGCAGCAATCAGCCCCAGCATTTT CASSRTTATGSNQPQHF
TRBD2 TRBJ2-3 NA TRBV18 TGTGCCAGCTCACCGGGCCTAGCGGGCACAGATACGCAGTATTTT CASSPGLAGTDTQYF
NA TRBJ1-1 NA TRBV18 TGTGCCAGTCTTTTTGATCAGGGGAACACTGAAGCTTTCTTT CASLFDQGNTEAFF
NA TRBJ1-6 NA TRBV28 TGTGCCAGCACGGGGTTTAATTCACCCCTCCACTTT CASTGFNSPLHF
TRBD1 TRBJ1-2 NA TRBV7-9 TGTGCCAGCAGCTTCACGACAGGGACTAACTATGGCTACACCTTC CASSFTTGTNYGYTF
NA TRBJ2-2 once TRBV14 TGTGCCAGCAGCCACAAAGTCAGCAACAGATGGCCCGGGGAGCTGTTTTTT CASSHKVSNRWPGELFF
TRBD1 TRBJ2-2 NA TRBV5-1 TGCGCCAGCAGCTTAGCACAGGGGTTTGTGACCGGGGAGCTGTTTTTT CASSLAQGFVTGELFF
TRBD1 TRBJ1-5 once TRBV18 TGTGCCAGTTCCCGTACAGGGGGCATTAGCAATCAGCCCCAGCATTTT CASSRTGGISNQPQHF
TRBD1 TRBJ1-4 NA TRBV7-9 TGTGCCAGCAGCCCGAGACAGGGGCTACTCGCAACTAATGAAAAACTGTTTTTT CASSPRQGLLATNEKLFF
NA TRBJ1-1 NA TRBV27 TGTGCCAGCAGTTTTCGACACCAGGGGACTGAAGCTTTCTTT CASSFRHQGTEAFF
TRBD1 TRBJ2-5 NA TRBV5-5 TGTGCCAGCAGCCACCATGAGACAGGGAAGGGAGAGACCCAGTACTTC CASSHHETGKGETQYF
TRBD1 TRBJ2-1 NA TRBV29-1 TGCAGCGTTCAGGGGGGACAGGGTTACGGTGAGCAGTTCTTC CSVQGGQGYGEQFF
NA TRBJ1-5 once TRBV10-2 TGCGCCAGCGAGGACAGCCGAGGATCCTTTAGCAATCAGCCCCAGCATTTT CASEDSRGSFSNQPQHF
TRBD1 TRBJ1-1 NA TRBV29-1 TGCAGCGTTTCACCGGGACAGACGAACACTGAAGCTTTCTTT CSVSPGQTNTEAFF
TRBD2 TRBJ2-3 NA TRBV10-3 TGTGCCATCAGTCCGCAGGCGGGGGGGCTGACAGATACGCAGTATTTT CAISPQAGGLTDTQYF
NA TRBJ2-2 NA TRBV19 TGTGCCAGTAGTTCCTTACAGGAAGCTAACACCGGGGAGCTGTTTTTT CASSSLQEANTGELFF
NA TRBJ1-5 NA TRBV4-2 TGTGCCAGCAGCCAGACGGGGGATCGGGACAATCAGCCCCAGCATTTT CASSQTGDRDNQPQHF
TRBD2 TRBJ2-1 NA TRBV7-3 TGTGCCAGCAGCTTGACTAGCGGGATTATGTTCTTC CASSLTSGIMFF
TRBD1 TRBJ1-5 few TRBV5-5 TGTGCCAGCACGCGGGACAGGGATCAGCCCCAGCATTTT CASTRDRDQPQHF
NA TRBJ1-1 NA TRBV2 TGTGCCAGCAGCTTATACACTGAAGCTTTCTTT CASSLYTEAFF
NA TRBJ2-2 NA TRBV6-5 TGTGCCAGCAGTTACTCGGAGGGAGTGGCCGGGGAGCTGTTTTTT CASSYSEGVAGELFF
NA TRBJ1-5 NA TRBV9 TGTGCCAGCAGCCGAACGGCGGCGGGGGGGCAGCCCCAGCATTTT CASSRTAAGGQPQHF